The TCR beta chain described here comes from a study of cytomegalovirus exposure and HLA in healthy donors. V shed 7 bases, J shed 10 bases, and the junction held 10 bases outside the gene matches. Germline CDR1 and CDR2: MNHEY and SMNVEV (reference sequence). CDR3 length equals 14 residues. The primer mix had 60 Vbeta and 13 Jbeta primers. The table came from immunoSEQ multiplex PCR; TCRdb's copy has only in-frame clones and leaves some out. The table has 110,000 or so clones, over 65% seen once. The specimen was PBMCs. This chain links TRBV27 with TRBJ2-1; TRBD2 agrees at 10 bases. This sequence originates from a woman aged 40 to 55 in good health and CMV-seropositive. CDR3 loop: CASTVVAGGGEQFF. The CDR3 DNA sequence: TGTGCCAGCACGGTGGTAGCGGGGGGAGGGGAGCAGTTCTTC.